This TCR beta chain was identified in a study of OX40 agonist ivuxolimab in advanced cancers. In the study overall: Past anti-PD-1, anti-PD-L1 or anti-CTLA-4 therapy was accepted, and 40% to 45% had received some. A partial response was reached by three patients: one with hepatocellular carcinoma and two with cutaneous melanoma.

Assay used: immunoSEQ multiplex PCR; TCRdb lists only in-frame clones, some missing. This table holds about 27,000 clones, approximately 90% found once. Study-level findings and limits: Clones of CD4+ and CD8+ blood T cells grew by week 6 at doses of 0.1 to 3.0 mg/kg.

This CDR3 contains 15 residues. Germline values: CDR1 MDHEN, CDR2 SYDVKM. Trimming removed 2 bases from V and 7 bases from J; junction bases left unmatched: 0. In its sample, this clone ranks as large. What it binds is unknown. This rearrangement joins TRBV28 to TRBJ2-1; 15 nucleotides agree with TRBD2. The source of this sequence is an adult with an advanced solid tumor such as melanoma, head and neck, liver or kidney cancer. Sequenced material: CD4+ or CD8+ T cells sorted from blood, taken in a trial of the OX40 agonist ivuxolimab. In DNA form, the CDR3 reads TGTGCCAGCAGTTTAGGGACTAGCGGGAGGAATGAGCAGTTCTTC. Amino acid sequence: CASSLGTSGRNEQFF.